The 10 T cell receptor beta chains listed next were all sequenced from one sample in a study of T cells expressing NK-cell markers. TCRdb reprocessed the 5' RACE reads; each CDR3 protein has one entry and no DNA is given. The sample spans about 460,000 distinct CDR3 sequences; the ten largest clones claim approximately 1.5%. Input material: blood T cells: a sorted CD56 or NKG2C T cell subset, CD4+ or CD8+ T cells, or bulk PBMC T cells (not recorded which). These TCRs come from a woman aged 50 to 60 in good health.

This chain links TRBV6-1 with TRBJ1-2; TCRdb reports TRBD1, a call that lacks DNA to check it against. Germline V gene data show CDR1 as MNHNS and CDR2 as SASEGT. The CDR3 contains 15 residues. The CDR3 reads CASSEGQQMYYGYTF.

The genes are TRBV29-1 and TRBJ2-2; TCRdb returns TRBD1, unconfirmable since there is no DNA. In germline, CDR1 is SQVTM, CDR2 ANQGSEA. CDR3 length equals 12 residues. The chain's CDR3 is CSVSQGTGELFF.

The chain carries TRBV15 and TRBJ1-4. CDR3 length: 16 amino acids. CDR1 and CDR2 (germline): LNHNV, YYDKDF (reference sequence). The CDR3 reads CATSKLDGAYDEKLFF.

The chain joins TRBV14 to TRBJ2-1; there is no DNA to check the TCRdb D call of TRBD2. Germline-derived CDR1 and CDR2 are SGHDN and FVKESK. There are 13 residues in the CDR3. The CDR3 is CASSRVRTDEQFF.

CDR3 residues: CATSDAGTGTYNEQFF. The genes are TRBV24-1 and TRBJ2-1; absent DNA, TCRdb's TRBD1 call cannot be checked. Germline CDR1 KGHDR, CDR2 SFDVKD. The CDR3 contains 16 residues.

The chain links TRBV29-1 to TRBJ2-1; as DNA is missing, the TRBD2 call by TCRdb cannot be tested. The CDR3 has 14 amino acids. CDR1 is SQVTM and CDR2 is ANQGSEA in the germline V gene. The CDR3 spells CSAPHSYLINEQFF.

This chain uses TRBV3-1 with TRBJ2-3. The CDR3 extends over 14 amino acids. The germline CDR1 and CDR2 sequences are LGHDT and YNNKEL (reference sequence). CDR3 sequence: CASSQETFTDTQYF.

The V and J genes are TRBV11-2 and TRBJ1-2. From germline, CDR1 is SGHAT and CDR2 FQNNGV. The CDR3 runs 15 residues. CDR3 amino acids: CASSLGPGGQDGYTF.

This chain connects TRBV7-3 to TRBJ2-1; TCRdb's assignment of TRBD1 cannot be checked, as there is no DNA. From germline, CDR1 is SGHTA and CDR2 FQGTGA. The CDR3 is 16 amino acids. CDR3 loop: CASSLGAISSYNEQFF.

The chain has TRBV29-1 and TRBJ2-1; the D call from TCRdb, TRBD2, cannot be confirmed without DNA. Germline loops: CDR1 SQVTM, CDR2 ANQGSEA. There are 15 residues in the CDR3. The chain's CDR3 is CSVEVLAGGYNEQFF.